This T cell receptor (beta chain) was retrieved from a study of T cell responses to AZD1222 COVID-19 vaccine. The data were produced by immunoSEQ multiplex PCR, yet TCRdb's version contains in-frame clones alone and is incomplete. The table includes about 120,000 clones, 85% to 90% detected once. Trimming cost V 3 bases and J 5 bases; bases outside gene matches: 13. The V gene's germline CDR1 is SGHRS and CDR2 YFSETQ. This CDR3 region has 17 residues. The chain couples TRBV5-1 to TRBJ2-1; TRBD2 agrees at 8 bases. Here the sequenced sample was peripheral blood, taken on day 0 of AZD1222 vaccination. The clonotype was recovered from an adult in good health. CDR3 region: CASSSMTPAGANNEQFF. The CDR3 region has the DNA TGCGCCAGCAGCTCCATGACCCCAGCGGGGGCTAACAATGAGCAGTTCTTC.